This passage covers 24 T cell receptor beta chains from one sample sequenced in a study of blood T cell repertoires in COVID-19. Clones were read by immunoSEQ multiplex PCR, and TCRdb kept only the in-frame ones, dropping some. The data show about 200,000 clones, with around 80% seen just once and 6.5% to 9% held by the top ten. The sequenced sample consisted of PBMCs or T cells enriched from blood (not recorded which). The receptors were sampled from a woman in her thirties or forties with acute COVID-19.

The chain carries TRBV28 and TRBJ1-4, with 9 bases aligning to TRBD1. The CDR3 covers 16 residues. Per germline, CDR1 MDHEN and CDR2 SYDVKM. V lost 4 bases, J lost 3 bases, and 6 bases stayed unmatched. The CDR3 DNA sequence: TGTGCCAGCAGTTCCTACAGGGGGCGGCCTAATGAAAAACTGTTTTTT. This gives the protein CASSSYRGRPNEKLFF. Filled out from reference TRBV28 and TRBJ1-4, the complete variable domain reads DVKVTQSSRYLVKRTGEKVFLECVQDMDHENMFWYRQDPGLGLRLIYFSYDVKMKEKGDIPEGYSVSREKKERFSLILESASTNQTSMYLCASSSYRGRPNEKLFFGSGTQLSVL.

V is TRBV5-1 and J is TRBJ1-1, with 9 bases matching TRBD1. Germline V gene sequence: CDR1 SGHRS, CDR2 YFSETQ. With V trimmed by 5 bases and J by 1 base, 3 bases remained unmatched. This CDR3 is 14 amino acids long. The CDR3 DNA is TGCGCCAGCAGTGGGGGACAGGGGAACACTGAAGCTTTCTTT. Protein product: CASSGGQGNTEAFF.

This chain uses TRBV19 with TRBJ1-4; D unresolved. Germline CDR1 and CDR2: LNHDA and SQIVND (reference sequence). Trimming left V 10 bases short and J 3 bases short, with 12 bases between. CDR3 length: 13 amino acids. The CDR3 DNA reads TGTGCCACCGGGCGGGGTTCTAATGAAAAACTGTTTTTT. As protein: CATGRGSNEKLFF.

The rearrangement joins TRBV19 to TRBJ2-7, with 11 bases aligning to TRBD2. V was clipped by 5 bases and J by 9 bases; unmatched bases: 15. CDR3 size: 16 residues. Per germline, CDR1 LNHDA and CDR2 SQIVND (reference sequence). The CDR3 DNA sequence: TGTGCCAGTAGTCTCCCCGGGACTAGCGGTTCGGTTCGGCAGTACTTC. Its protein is CASSLPGTSGSVRQYF.

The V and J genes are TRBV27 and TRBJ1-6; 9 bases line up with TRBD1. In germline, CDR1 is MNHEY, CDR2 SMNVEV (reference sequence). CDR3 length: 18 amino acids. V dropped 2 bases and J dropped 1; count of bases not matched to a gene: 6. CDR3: CASSLRTGGLSYNSPLHF. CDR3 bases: TGTGCCAGCAGTTTACGAACAGGGGGCCTGTCCTATAATTCACCCCTCCACTTT.

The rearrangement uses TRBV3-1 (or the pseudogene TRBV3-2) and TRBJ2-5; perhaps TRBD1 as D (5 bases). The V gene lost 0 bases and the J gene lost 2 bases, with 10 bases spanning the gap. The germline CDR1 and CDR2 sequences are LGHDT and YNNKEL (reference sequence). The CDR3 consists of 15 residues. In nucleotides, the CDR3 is TGTGCCAGCAGCCAAGATAGGACAACTCAAGAGACCCAGTACTTC. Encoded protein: CASSQDRTTQETQYF.

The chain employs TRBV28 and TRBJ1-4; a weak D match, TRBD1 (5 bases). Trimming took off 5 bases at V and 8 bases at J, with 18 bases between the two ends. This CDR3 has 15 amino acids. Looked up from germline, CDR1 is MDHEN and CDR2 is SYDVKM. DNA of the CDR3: TGTGCCAGCAGTACTCAGGGCAGTCTTGGAGAAAAACTGTTTTTT. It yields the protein CASSTQGSLGEKLFF.

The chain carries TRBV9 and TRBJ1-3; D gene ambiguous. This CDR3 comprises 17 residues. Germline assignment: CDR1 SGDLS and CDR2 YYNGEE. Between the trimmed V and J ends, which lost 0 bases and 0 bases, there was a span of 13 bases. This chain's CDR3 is CASSVDVTYYSGNTIYF. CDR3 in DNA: TGTGCCAGCAGCGTAGACGTCACCTACTACTCTGGAAACACCATATATTTT.

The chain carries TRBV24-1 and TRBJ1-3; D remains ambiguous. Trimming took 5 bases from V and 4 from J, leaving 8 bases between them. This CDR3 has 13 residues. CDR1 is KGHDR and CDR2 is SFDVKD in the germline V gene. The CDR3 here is CATSGGHGNTIYF. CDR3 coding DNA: TGTGCCACCAGTGGCGGTCACGGAAACACCATATATTTT.

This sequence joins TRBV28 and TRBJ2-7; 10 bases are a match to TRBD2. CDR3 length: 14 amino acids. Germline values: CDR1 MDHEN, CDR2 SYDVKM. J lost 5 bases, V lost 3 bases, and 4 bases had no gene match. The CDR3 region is CASSLLAGVDEQYF. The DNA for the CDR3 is TGTGCCAGCAGTTTGCTAGCGGGAGTAGACGAGCAGTACTTC.

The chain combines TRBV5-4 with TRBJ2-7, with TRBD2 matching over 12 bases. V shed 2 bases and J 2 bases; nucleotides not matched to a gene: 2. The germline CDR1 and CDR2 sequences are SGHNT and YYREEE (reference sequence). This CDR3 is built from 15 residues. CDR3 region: CASSFGTSGPYEQYF. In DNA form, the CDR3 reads TGTGCCAGCAGCTTCGGGACTAGCGGGCCCTACGAGCAGTACTTC.

In DNA, the CDR3 is TGTGCCAGCAGATCGCACAGTGCGAACACCGGGGAGCTGTTTTTT. Translating it yields CASRSHSANTGELFF. The J gene is TRBJ2-2, the V gene TRBV6-4; no reliable D call. In germline, CDR1 is MRHNA, CDR2 SNTAGT. The CDR3 has 15 residues. Trimming removed 6 bases at V and 0 bases at J, with 11 bases between.

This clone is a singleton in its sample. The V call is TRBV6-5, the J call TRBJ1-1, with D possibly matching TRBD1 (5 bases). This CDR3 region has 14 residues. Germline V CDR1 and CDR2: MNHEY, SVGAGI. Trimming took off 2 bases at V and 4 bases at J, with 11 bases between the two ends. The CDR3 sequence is CASSYGGAGTEAFF. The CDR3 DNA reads TGTGCCAGCAGTTACGGAGGGGCGGGCACTGAAGCTTTCTTT.

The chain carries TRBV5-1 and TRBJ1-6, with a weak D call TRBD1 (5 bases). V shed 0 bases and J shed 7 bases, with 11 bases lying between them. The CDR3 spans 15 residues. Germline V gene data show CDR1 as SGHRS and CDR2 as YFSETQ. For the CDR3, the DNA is TGCGCCAGCAGCTTGGAGGGGTTCGGGAATTCACCCCTCCACTTT. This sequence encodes CASSLEGFGNSPLHF.

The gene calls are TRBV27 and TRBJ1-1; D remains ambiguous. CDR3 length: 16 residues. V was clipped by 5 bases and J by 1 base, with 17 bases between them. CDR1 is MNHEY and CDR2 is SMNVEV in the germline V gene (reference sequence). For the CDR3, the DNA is TGTGCCAGCAGTCAACCCCTTCTCGGAGAGAACACTGAAGCTTTCTTT. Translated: CASSQPLLGENTEAFF.

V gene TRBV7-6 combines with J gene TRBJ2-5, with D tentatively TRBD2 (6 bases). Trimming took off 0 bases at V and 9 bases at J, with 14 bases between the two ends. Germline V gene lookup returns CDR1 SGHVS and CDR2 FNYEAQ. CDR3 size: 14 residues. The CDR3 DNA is TGTGCCAGCAGCTTAGCGGGGACCTCGGGGGCCCAGTACTTC. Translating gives CASSLAGTSGAQYF.

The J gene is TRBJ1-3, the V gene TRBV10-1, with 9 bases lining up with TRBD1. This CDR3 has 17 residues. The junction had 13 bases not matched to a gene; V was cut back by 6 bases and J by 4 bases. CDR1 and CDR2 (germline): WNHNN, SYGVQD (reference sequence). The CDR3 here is CASRNSRDRVSGNTIYF. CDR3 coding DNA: TGCGCCAGCAGGAACTCCCGGGACAGGGTTTCAGGAAACACCATATATTTT.

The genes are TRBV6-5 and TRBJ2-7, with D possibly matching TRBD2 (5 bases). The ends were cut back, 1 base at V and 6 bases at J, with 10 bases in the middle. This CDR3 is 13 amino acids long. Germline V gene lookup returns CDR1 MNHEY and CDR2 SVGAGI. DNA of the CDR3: TGTGCCAGCAGTTACTTGCCTGAGGGCGAGCAGTACTTC. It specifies CASSYLPEGEQYF.

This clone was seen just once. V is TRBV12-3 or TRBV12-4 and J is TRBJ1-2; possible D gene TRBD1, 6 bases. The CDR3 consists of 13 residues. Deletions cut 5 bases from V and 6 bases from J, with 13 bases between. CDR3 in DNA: TGTGCCAGCAGTCAAACAGGGAAGGATGGCTACACCTTC. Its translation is CASSQTGKDGYTF.

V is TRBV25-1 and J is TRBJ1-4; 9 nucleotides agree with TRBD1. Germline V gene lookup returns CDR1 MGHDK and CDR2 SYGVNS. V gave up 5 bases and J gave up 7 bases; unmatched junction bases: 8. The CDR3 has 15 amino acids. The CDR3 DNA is TGTGCCAGCAGTTGGGACAGGGTCACGGCTGAAAAACTGTTTTTT. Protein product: CASSWDRVTAEKLFF. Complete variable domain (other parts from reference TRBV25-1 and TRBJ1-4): EADIYQTPRYLVIGTGKKITLECSQTMGHDKMYWYQQDPGMELHLIHYSYGVNSTEKGDLSSESTVSRIRTEHFPLTLESARPSHTSQYLCASSWDRVTAEKLFFGSGTQLSVL.

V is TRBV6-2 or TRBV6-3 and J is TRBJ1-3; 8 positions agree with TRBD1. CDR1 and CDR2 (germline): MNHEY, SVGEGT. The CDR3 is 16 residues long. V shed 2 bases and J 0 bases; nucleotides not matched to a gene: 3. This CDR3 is CASSYGQGNSGNTIYF. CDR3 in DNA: TGTGCCAGCAGTTACGGACAGGGCAACTCTGGAAACACCATATATTTT.

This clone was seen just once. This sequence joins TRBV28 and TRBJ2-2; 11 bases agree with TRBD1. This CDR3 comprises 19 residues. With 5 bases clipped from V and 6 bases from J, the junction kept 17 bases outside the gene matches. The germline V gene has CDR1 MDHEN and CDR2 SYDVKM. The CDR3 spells CASSPLVLQPGQGAGELFF. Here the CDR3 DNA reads TGTGCCAGCAGTCCTCTAGTATTGCAACCGGGACAGGGGGCCGGGGAGCTGTTTTTT.

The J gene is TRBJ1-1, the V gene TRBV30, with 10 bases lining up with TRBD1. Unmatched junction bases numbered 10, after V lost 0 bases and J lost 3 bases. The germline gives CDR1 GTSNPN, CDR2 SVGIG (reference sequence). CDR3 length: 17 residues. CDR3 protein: CAWSVFRQGASDTEAFF. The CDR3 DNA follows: TGTGCCTGGAGTGTTTTCAGACAGGGGGCATCGGACACTGAAGCTTTCTTT.

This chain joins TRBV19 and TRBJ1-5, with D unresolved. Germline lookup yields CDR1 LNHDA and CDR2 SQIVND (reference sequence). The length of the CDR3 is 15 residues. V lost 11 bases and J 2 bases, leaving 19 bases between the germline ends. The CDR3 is CASKERVLGNQPQHF. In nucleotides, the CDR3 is TGTGCCTCTAAAGAGAGAGTTTTGGGCAATCAGCCCCAGCATTTT.